A selection of T cell receptor beta chains follows, all from one sample in a study of blood T cell repertoires in COVID-19. The data were produced by immunoSEQ multiplex PCR, yet TCRdb's version contains in-frame clones alone and is incomplete. The sample carries under 300,000 clones, less than 85% recorded once. What was sequenced was peripheral blood. These receptors originate from a human donor with COVID-19, enrolled during active disease. The donor label of this sample is uncertain. Each CDR3 is given with its conserved first and last residue. A D gene is named only where the DNA matches it firmly. The size entry is marked missing in some rows and otherwise reads once, few, many or a size class.

V: TRBV19; J: TRBJ2-5; size: -; D: TRBD1; DNA: TGTGCCAGTAGGGACACAGGGGTCCCAGAGACCCAGTACTTC; CDR3: CASRDTGVPETQYF
V: TRBV2; J: TRBJ1-6; size: -; D: -; DNA: TGTGCCAGCAGTGAACCAGGGGCATATAATTCACCCCTCCACTTT; CDR3: CASSEPGAYNSPLHF
V: TRBV11-2; J: TRBJ2-3; size: -; D: TRBD2; DNA: TGTGCCAGCCGACCTGAGGGGTTAGCGGGAGGGCCTGCAGATACGCAGTATTTT; CDR3: CASRPEGLAGGPADTQYF
V: TRBV6-5; J: TRBJ2-3; size: -; D: TRBD1; DNA: TGTGCCAGCAGTTACTCGTCGGGACAGGGAACAGATACGCAGTATTTT; CDR3: CASSYSSGQGTDTQYF
V: TRBV28; J: TRBJ2-3; size: -; D: -; DNA: TGTGCCGGCTCTAGCGCCTTGAGCACAGATACGCAGTATTTT; CDR3: CAGSSALSTDTQYF
V: TRBV19; J: TRBJ2-1; size: -; D: TRBD2; DNA: TGTGCCAGTAGTAGAGCGGGAGGGCCCTACAATGAGCAGTTCTTC; CDR3: CASSRAGGPYNEQFF
V: TRBV3-1/TRBV3-2; J: TRBJ2-7; size: -; D: TRBD2; DNA: TGTGCCAGCAGCCAACTTGTCACTAGCGGGTACGAGCAGTACTTC; CDR3: CASSQLVTSGYEQYF
V: TRBV5-1; J: TRBJ2-2; size: -; D: TRBD2; DNA: TGCGCCAGCAGCTCCCGTAGCGGGAGGAACACCGGGGAGCTGTTTTTT; CDR3: CASSSRSGRNTGELFF
V: TRBV3-1/TRBV3-2; J: TRBJ2-4; size: -; D: -; DNA: TGTGCCAGCAGCCACGGGATTAGGGCCAAAAACATTCAGTACTTC; CDR3: CASSHGIRAKNIQYF
V: TRBV29-1; J: TRBJ1-5; size: few; D: -; DNA: TGCAGCGCTACCGCGGGGCCCGGGGGCAATCAGCCCCAGCATTTT; CDR3: CSATAGPGGNQPQHF
V: TRBV5-1; J: TRBJ2-2; size: -; D: TRBD2; DNA: TGCGCCAGCACTAAACTAGCGGGAGAGGGAGCCGGGGAGCTGTTTTTT; CDR3: CASTKLAGEGAGELFF
V: TRBV11-2; J: TRBJ2-7; size: once; D: -; DNA: TGTGCCAGCAGCTCCATCGACTCCCGAGGCTCCTACGAGCAGTACTTC; CDR3: CASSSIDSRGSYEQYF
V: TRBV27; J: TRBJ2-1; size: -; D: -; DNA: TGTGCCAGCAGTTTCCTGGCGGCCAGGGGCTCCTACAATGAGCAGTTCTTC; CDR3: CASSFLAARGSYNEQFF
V: TRBV11-2; J: TRBJ2-1; size: -; D: -; DNA: TGTGCCAGCAGCTTAAACCGGGATAATGAGCAGTTCTTC; CDR3: CASSLNRDNEQFF
V: TRBV29-1; J: TRBJ1-1; size: -; D: -; DNA: TGCAGCGTTGACCTAGGAGGAGACCTATTTCGTAACACTGAAGCTTTCTTT; CDR3: CSVDLGGDLFRNTEAFF
V: TRBV7-9; J: TRBJ2-7; size: -; D: TRBD1; DNA: TGTGCCAGCAGCTCTACCGGGACAGGGGTCCACGAGCAGTACTTC; CDR3: CASSSTGTGVHEQYF
V: TRBV6-5; J: TRBJ2-2; size: few; D: -; DNA: TGTGCCAGCAGTTACTCGAGCGTGGCCGGGGAGCTGTTTTTT; CDR3: CASSYSSVAGELFF
V: TRBV7-3; J: TRBJ2-2; size: -; D: TRBD2; DNA: TGTGCCAGCAGCCCGACTAGCGTGAACACCGGGGAGCTGTTTTTT; CDR3: CASSPTSVNTGELFF
V: TRBV5-1; J: TRBJ1-1; size: -; D: -; DNA: TGCGCCAGCAGTGAAGGGGCTAGGCCTGAAGCTTTCTTT; CDR3: CASSEGARPEAFF